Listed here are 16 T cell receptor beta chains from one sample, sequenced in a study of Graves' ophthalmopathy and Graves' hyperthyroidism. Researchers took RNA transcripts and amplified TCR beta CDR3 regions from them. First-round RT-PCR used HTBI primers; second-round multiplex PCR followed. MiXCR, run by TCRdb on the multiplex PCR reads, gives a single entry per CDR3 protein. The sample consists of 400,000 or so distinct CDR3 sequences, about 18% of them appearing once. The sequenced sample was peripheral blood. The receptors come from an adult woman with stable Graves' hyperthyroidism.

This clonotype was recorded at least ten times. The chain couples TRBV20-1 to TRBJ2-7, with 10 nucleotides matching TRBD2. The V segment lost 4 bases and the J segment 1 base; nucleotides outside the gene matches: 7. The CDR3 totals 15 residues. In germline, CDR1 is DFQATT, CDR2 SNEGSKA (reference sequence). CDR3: CSATAGLANSYEQYF. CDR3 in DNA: TGCAGTGCTACCGCGGGACTAGCGAATTCCTACGAGCAGTACTTC.

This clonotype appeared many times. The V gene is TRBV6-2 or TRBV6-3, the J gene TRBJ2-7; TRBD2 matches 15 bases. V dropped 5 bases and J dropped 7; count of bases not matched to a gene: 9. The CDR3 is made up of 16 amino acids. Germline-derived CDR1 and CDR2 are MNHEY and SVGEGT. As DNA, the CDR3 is TGTGCCAGCAGTCGTCCGGGACTAGCGGGAGGAAGTGAGCAGTACTTC. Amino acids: CASSRPGLAGGSEQYF.

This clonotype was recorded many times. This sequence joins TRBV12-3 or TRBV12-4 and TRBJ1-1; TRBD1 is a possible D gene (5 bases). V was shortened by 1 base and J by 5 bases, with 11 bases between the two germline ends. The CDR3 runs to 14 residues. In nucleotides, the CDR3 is TGTGCCAGCAGTTTAGTTCAGGGAGGGACTGAAGCTTTCTTT. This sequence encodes CASSLVQGGTEAFF.

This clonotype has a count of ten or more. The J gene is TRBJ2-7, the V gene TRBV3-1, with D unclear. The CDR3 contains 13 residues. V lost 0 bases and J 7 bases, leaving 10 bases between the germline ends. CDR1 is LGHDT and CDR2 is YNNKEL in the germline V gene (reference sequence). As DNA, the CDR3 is TGTGCCAGCAGCCAAGAGCTGGCCGGGGAGCAGTACTTC. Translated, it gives CASSQELAGEQYF.

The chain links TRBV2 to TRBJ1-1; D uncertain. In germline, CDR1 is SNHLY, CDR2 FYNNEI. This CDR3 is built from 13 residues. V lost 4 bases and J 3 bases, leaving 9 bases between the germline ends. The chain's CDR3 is CASSVEGHTEAFF. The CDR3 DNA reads TGTGCCAGCAGTGTGGAGGGCCACACTGAAGCTTTCTTT.

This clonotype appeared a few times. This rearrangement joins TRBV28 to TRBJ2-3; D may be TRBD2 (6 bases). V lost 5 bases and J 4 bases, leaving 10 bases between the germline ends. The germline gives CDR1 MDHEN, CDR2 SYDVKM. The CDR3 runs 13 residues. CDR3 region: CASSPGLPDTQYF. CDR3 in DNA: TGTGCCAGCAGTCCGGGACTTCCAGATACGCAGTATTTT.

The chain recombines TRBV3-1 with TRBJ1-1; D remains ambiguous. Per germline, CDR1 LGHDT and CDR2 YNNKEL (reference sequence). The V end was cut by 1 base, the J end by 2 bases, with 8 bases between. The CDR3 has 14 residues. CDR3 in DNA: TGTGCCAGCAGCCAAGGTGGGAGAAACACTGAAGCTTTCTTT. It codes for CASSQGGRNTEAFF.

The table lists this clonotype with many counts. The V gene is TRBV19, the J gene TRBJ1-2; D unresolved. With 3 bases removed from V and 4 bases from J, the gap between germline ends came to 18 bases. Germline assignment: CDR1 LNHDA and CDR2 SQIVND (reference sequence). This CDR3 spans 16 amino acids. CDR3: CASSIPGSSSSYGYTF. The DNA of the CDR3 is TGTGCCAGTAGTATCCCCGGATCTTCTTCCTCCTATGGCTACACCTTC.

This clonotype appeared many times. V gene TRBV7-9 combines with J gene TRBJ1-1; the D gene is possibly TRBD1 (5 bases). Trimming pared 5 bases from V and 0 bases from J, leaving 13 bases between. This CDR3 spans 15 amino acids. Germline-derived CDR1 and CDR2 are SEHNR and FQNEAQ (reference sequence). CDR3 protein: CASSPRQLMNTEAFF. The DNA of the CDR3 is TGTGCCAGCAGCCCCAGACAGCTCATGAACACTGAAGCTTTCTTT.

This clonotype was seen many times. This CDR3 is CASSLGGLAPYEQYF. CDR3 bases: TGTGCCAGCAGTTTAGGGGGTTTAGCACCCTACGAGCAGTACTTC. The chain joins TRBV12-3 or TRBV12-4 to TRBJ2-7; D ambiguous. Trimming removed 1 base at V and 2 bases at J, with 12 bases between. There are 15 residues in the CDR3.

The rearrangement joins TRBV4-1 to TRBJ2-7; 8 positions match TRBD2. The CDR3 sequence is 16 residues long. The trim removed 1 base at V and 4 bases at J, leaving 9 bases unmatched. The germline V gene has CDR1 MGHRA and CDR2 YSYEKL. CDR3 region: CASSQVGAGVKYEQYF. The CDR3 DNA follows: TGCGCCAGCAGCCAAGTAGGAGCGGGAGTAAAATACGAGCAGTACTTC.

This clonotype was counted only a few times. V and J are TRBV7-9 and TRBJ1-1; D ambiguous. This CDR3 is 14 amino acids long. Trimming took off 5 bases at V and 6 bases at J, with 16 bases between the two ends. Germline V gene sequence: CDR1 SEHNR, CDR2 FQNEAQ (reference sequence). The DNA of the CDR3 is TGTGCCAGCAGCCGGCGGCCTATAAGGCCTGAAGCTTTCTTT. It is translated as CASSRRPIRPEAFF. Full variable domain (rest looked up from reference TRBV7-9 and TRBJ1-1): DTGVSQNPRHKITKRGQNVTFRCDPISEHNRLYWYRQTLGQGPEFLTYFQNEAQLEKSRLLSDRFSAERPKGSFSTLEIQRTEQGDSAMYLCASSRRPIRPEAFFGQGTRLTVV.

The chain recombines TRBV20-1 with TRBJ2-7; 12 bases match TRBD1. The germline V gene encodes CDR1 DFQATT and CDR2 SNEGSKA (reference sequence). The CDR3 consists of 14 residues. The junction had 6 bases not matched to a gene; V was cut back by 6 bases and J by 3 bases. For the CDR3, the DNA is TGCAGTGCCGACGGGGACAGGGGGCACTACGAGCAGTACTTC. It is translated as CSADGDRGHYEQYF.

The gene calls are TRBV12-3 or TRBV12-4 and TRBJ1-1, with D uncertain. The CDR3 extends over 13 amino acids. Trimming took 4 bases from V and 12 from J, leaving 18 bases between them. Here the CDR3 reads CASSSLTRPLSFF. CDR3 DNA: TGTGCCAGCAGTTCCTTGACACGTCCGTTATCTTTCTTT.

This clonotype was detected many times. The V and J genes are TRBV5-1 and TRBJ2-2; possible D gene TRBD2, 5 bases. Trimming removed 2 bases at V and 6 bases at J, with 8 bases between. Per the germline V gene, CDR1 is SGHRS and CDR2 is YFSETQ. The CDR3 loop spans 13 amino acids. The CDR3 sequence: CASSFGGPGELFF. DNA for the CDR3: TGCGCCAGCAGCTTCGGCGGGCCCGGGGAGCTGTTTTTT.

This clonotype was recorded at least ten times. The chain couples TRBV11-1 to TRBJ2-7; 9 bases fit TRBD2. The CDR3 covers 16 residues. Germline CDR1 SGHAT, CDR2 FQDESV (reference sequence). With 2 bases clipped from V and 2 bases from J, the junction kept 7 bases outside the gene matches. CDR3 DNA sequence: TGTGCCAGCAGCTTATATGTGGCTAGCGGGACCTACGAGCAGTACTTC. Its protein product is CASSLYVASGTYEQYF.